The entry below gives a single TCR beta chain sequence along with its context. The sample originates from a study of early T cells in non-severe SARS-CoV-2 infection. Turning to the study itself: Investigators sequenced bulk RNA drawn from unsorted whole blood, and chains remained unpaired.

The CDR3 is made up of 18 amino acids. V lost 5 bases to trimming and J lost 5 bases; unmatched junction nucleotides: 10. Germline values: CDR1 PRHDT, CDR2 FYEKMQ (reference sequence). TCRdb recomputed calls from the 5' RACE reads with MiXCR, one row per CDR3 protein. The table shows tens of thousands of distinct CDR3 sequences, with roughly 5.7% occurring only once. The chain combines TRBV13 with TRBJ2-2, with 14 bases identical to TRBD2. The material was whole blood, obtained at baseline. This sequence originates from an adult who was a healthcare worker with PCR-confirmed SARS-CoV-2 infection or an uninfected control (not recorded which). The CDR3 is CASSPGLAGGITTGELFF. Written as DNA, the CDR3 is TGTGCCAGCAGCCCAGGACTAGCGGGAGGTATAACTACCGGGGAGCTGTTTTTT. The full variable domain, with the rest looked up from reference TRBV13 and TRBJ2-2, is AAGVIQSPRHLIKEKRETATLKCYPIPRHDTVYWYQQGPGQDPQFLISFYEKMQSDKGSIPDRFSAQQFSDYHSELNMSSLELGDSALYFCASSPGLAGGITTGELFFGEGSRLTVL.